What follows are 23 T cell receptor beta chains derived from one specimen sequenced in a study of vaccination and CD4 T cells after COVID-19. The study sequenced cultured CD4+ T cell DNA using the Oncomine TCR Beta short-read assay. One entry per CDR3 protein results from TCRdb running MiXCR on the PCR reads. Here the sample spans more than 15,000 distinct CDR3 sequences, 55% being singletons. The sample's treatment: roughly 10-day PBMC culture with coronavirus spike peptide pools or control peptides (ViraFEST assay). What these receptors recognize is not known. Sequenced: CD4+ T cells from blood, cultured in vitro. The receptor set was obtained from a human donor who had recovered from COVID-19.

V is TRBV20-1 and J is TRBJ2-2, with D perhaps TRBD2 (6 bases). The V end lost 5 bases, the J end lost 5 bases, and 9 bases lay between the germline ends. The CDR3 runs 12 residues. CDR1 is DFQATT, CDR2 SNEGSKA, per germline (reference sequence). The CDR3 region has the DNA TGCAGTGCTGTTAGCGGTACCGGGGAGCTGTTTTTT. The encoded protein is CSAVSGTGELFF.

This chain connects TRBV28 to TRBJ1-5, with a tentative D call TRBD1 (6 bases). Germline CDR1 and CDR2: MDHEN and SYDVKM. The CDR3 totals 15 residues. V was cut by 2 bases and J by 7 bases, with 15 bases left in between. CDR3 residues: CASSLGGASKQPQHF. The CDR3 nucleotides are TGTGCCAGCAGTTTAGGGGGCGCTTCGAAACAGCCCCAGCATTTT.

This rearrangement joins TRBV6-2 or TRBV6-3 to TRBJ1-2; D ambiguous. Germline V CDR1 and CDR2: MNHEY, SVGEGT. The CDR3 loop spans 13 amino acids. The V gene lost 10 bases and the J gene lost 9 bases, with 21 bases spanning the gap. The CDR3 sequence is CAISEGLLKRYTF. Written as DNA, the CDR3 is TGTGCCATCTCGGAAGGACTTCTCAAGCGCTACACCTTC.

The chain has TRBV3-1 and TRBJ2-1; 8 bases map to TRBD2. V gave up 3 bases and J gave up 7 bases; unmatched junction bases: 5. The CDR3 length is 14 residues. Germline V gene lookup returns CDR1 LGHDT and CDR2 YNNKEL (reference sequence). CDR3 residues: CASSHRRGANEQFF. CDR3 DNA: TGTGCCAGCAGCCACAGGCGGGGGGCAAATGAGCAGTTCTTC.

There are a few counts of this clonotype. One junction end disagrees with the germline gene, perhaps due to a read error. The chain combines TRBV30 with TRBJ2-3; D is perhaps TRBD2 (5 bases). In germline, CDR1 is GTSNPN, CDR2 SVGIG (reference sequence). This CDR3 region has 13 residues. Here the CDR3 reads CAWSLASIDTQYF. CDR3 in DNA: TGTGCCTGGAGCTTGGCTAGCATAGATACGCAGTATTTT.

This clonotype came up a few times. This chain uses TRBV21-1 with TRBJ2-4; TRBD1, as called in the table, went unchecked against the DNA. TRBV21-1 is labeled a pseudogene. The CDR3 is 15 residues long. The CDR3 reads CASSLEGGKGNIQYF. The CDR3, as DNA: TGTGCCAGCAGCTTGGAAGGGGGCAAGGGGAACATTCAGTACTTC.

V gene TRBV30 combines with J gene TRBJ2-7; D uncertain. The V end lost 0 bases, the J end lost 3 bases, and 6 bases lay between the germline ends. Germline V gene data show CDR1 as GTSNPN and CDR2 as SVGIG (reference sequence). CDR3 length: 12 residues. The CDR3 nucleotides are TGTGCCTGGAGTGTTGGGATCTACGAGCAGTACTTC. It translates to CAWSVGIYEQYF.

The chain joins TRBV2 to TRBJ1-1, with D possibly matching TRBD1 (5 bases). Germline V gene sequence: CDR1 SNHLY, CDR2 FYNNEI. The ends were cut back, 8 bases at V and 1 base at J, with 14 bases in the middle. CDR3 size: 14 residues. The CDR3 loop is CASGRGTENTEAFF. CDR3 DNA sequence: TGTGCCAGCGGTCGCGGGACTGAGAACACTGAAGCTTTCTTT.

This clonotype is a singleton in its sample. The chain uses TRBV7-2 and TRBJ2-3; D is perhaps TRBD1 (7 bases). CDR3 size: 15 residues. Germline CDR1 and CDR2: SGHTA and FQGNSA. V lost 5 bases, J lost 0 bases, and 12 bases lay in between. The CDR3 nucleotides read TGTGCCAGCAGCGGAGGGGGCGGTAGCACAGATACGCAGTATTTT. Protein sequence: CASSGGGGSTDTQYF.

This clonotype showed up just a few times. The chain uses TRBV11-3 and TRBJ1-6; D gene ambiguous. The CDR3 loop spans 13 amino acids. Germline CDR1 SGHNT, CDR2 YENEEA. The V end was cut by 4 bases, the J end by 7 bases, with 8 bases between. The CDR3 spells CASSSRGNSPLHF. CDR3 DNA: TGTGCCAGCAGCTCCCGAGGGAATTCACCCCTCCACTTT.

This clonotype was seen more than once but under ten times. The chain links TRBV30 to TRBJ1-1; D remains ambiguous. The CDR3 has 13 residues. From germline, CDR1 is GTSNPN and CDR2 SVGIG (reference sequence). V was cut by 2 bases and J by 0 bases, with 7 bases left in between. The CDR3 DNA reads TGTGCCTGGAGTCCGGGAATGAACACTGAAGCTTTCTTT. It translates to CAWSPGMNTEAFF.

This clonotype has just a few counts. This rearrangement joins TRBV6-4 to TRBJ1-2, with a weak D call TRBD1 (5 bases). Trimming shortened V by 7 bases and J by 7 bases, and 16 bases separated the two germline ends. Germline CDR1 and CDR2: MRHNA and SNTAGT. CDR3 length: 13 residues. Here the CDR3 DNA reads TGTGCCAGCAAAAGCAGGGCGGCGTGTGGCTACACCTTC. It is translated as CASKSRAACGYTF.

This sequence joins TRBV4-2 and TRBJ2-5; D unclear. Trimming cost V 4 bases and J 5 bases, with 11 bases left between them. The CDR3 is 13 residues long. Germline values: CDR1 LGHNA, CDR2 YNFKEQ. CDR3 DNA sequence: TGTGCCAGCAGCCTGGCGGTGACGGAGACCCAGTACTTC. As protein: CASSLAVTETQYF.

The V gene is TRBV19, the J gene TRBJ2-1, with D maybe TRBD2 (5 bases). V shed 5 bases and J shed 3 bases, with 11 bases lying between them. The CDR3 totals 14 residues. The germline CDR1 and CDR2 sequences are LNHDA and SQIVND (reference sequence). CDR3 region: CASSVANRYNEQFF. The CDR3 nucleotides are TGTGCCAGTAGTGTAGCGAATCGCTACAATGAGCAGTTCTTC.

The rearrangement joins TRBV6-5 to TRBJ1-6, with 8 nucleotides matching TRBD1. The CDR3 has 14 residues. Germline assignment: CDR1 MNHEY and CDR2 SVGAGI. V shed 1 base, J shed 12 bases, and the junction held 5 bases outside the gene matches. CDR3 sequence (DNA): TGTGCCAGCAGTTACTTTGACAGGGGCGAACCCCTCCACTTT. Protein: CASSYFDRGEPLHF.

This sequence joins TRBV4-2 and TRBJ1-6; TRBD1 agrees at 10 bases. With V trimmed by 0 bases and J by 9 bases, 5 bases remained unmatched. CDR1 and CDR2 (germline): LGHNA, YNFKEQ. This CDR3 region has 16 residues. CDR3 DNA sequence: TGTGCCAGCAGCCAAGAAGCAGGACAGGGGGTTTCACCCCTCCACTTT. Translating it yields CASSQEAGQGVSPLHF.

The chain links TRBV25-1 to TRBJ2-7; the match to TRBD1 covers 9 bases. The ends lost 3 bases at V and 4 bases at J; junction bases unmatched: 7. Germline loops: CDR1 MGHDK, CDR2 SYGVNS. CDR3 length: 15 amino acids. CDR3 in DNA: TGTGCCAGCAGTGAGGAAGGGACAGGGTCTTACGAGCAGTACTTC. This gives the protein CASSEEGTGSYEQYF.

V gene TRBV20-1 combines with J gene TRBJ1-5; 9 bases agree with TRBD1. The CDR3 runs 16 residues. V shed 4 bases, J shed 7 bases, and the junction held 14 bases outside the gene matches. The germline V gene has CDR1 DFQATT and CDR2 SNEGSKA (reference sequence). The CDR3 DNA follows: TGCAGTGCTAAAGGACAGGGGAAAAGGGAGTGGCAGCCCCAGCATTTT. Encoded protein: CSAKGQGKREWQPQHF.

The V and J genes are TRBV11-3 and TRBJ2-5; 12 nucleotides agree with TRBD1. V lost 5 bases and J lost 5; bases outside the gene matches: 9. The CDR3 contains 16 residues. Germline V lookup: CDR1 SGHNT, CDR2 YENEEA. The CDR3 loop is CASSAWDRGQGETQYF. The CDR3 coding sequence is TGTGCCAGCAGCGCCTGGGACAGGGGGCAGGGTGAGACCCAGTACTTC.

The chain is built from TRBV12-3 or TRBV12-4 and TRBJ1-1; 8 nucleotides line up with TRBD1. V was clipped by 4 bases and J by 9 bases; unmatched bases: 10. The CDR3 spans 14 residues. Written as DNA, the CDR3 is TGTGCCAGCAGTTCATCAGGGGGCATGGGGAAAGCTTTCTTT. Amino acid sequence: CASSSSGGMGKAFF.

This clonotype was counted between two and nine times. The rearrangement joins TRBV5-4 to TRBJ1-1; 8 bases align to TRBD1. This CDR3 spans 15 amino acids. Germline loops: CDR1 SGHNT, CDR2 YYREEE (reference sequence). V shed 4 bases and J 4 bases; nucleotides not matched to a gene: 9. This CDR3 reads CASSIGQGLSTEAFF. The CDR3, as DNA: TGTGCCAGCAGCATCGGACAGGGATTGAGCACTGAAGCTTTCTTT.

This clonotype has a handful of counts. This chain connects TRBV2 to TRBJ1-3; 7 positions agree with TRBD1. Germline V lookup: CDR1 SNHLY, CDR2 FYNNEI. V gave up 8 bases and J gave up 0 bases; unmatched junction bases: 4. The CDR3 spans 14 residues. The CDR3 protein is CASRGQRSGNTIYF. The CDR3 DNA follows: TGTGCCAGCCGGGGACAGCGCTCTGGAAACACCATATATTTT.

The chain combines TRBV5-6 with TRBJ2-1; D might be TRBD2 (5 bases). The CDR3 loop spans 11 amino acids. CDR1 and CDR2 from the germline V gene are SGHDT and YYEEEE. With 5 bases removed from V and 9 bases from J, the gap between germline ends came to 9 bases. The CDR3 is CASRISGEQFF. The CDR3 coding sequence is TGTGCCAGCAGGATAAGCGGTGAGCAGTTCTTC.